This TCR beta chain stems from a study of T cell changes during pregnancy in multiple sclerosis. Repertoires were generated with immunoSEQ multiplex PCR, while TCRdb's copy carries only in-frame clones and drops some. The repertoire holds approximately 82,000 clones, 75% to 95% seen once, with about 0.45% in the top ten. The germline V and J ends were trimmed by 5 bases and 7 bases, with 21 bases remaining between them. The CDR3 length is 15 residues. CDR1 is SGHVS and CDR2 is FNYEAQ in the germline V gene. The receptor comes from a female donor with multiple sclerosis, enrolled in a pregnancy study. This sample comprised CD4+ T cells from peripheral blood mononuclear cells, obtained in the second trimester of pregnancy. The J gene is TRBJ2-7, the V gene TRBV7-6; D might be TRBD1 (6 bases). This CDR3 is CASSPVTGLPGEQYF. CDR3 nucleotide sequence: TGTGCCAGCAGCCCCGTAACAGGGCTGCCAGGGGAGCAGTACTTC.